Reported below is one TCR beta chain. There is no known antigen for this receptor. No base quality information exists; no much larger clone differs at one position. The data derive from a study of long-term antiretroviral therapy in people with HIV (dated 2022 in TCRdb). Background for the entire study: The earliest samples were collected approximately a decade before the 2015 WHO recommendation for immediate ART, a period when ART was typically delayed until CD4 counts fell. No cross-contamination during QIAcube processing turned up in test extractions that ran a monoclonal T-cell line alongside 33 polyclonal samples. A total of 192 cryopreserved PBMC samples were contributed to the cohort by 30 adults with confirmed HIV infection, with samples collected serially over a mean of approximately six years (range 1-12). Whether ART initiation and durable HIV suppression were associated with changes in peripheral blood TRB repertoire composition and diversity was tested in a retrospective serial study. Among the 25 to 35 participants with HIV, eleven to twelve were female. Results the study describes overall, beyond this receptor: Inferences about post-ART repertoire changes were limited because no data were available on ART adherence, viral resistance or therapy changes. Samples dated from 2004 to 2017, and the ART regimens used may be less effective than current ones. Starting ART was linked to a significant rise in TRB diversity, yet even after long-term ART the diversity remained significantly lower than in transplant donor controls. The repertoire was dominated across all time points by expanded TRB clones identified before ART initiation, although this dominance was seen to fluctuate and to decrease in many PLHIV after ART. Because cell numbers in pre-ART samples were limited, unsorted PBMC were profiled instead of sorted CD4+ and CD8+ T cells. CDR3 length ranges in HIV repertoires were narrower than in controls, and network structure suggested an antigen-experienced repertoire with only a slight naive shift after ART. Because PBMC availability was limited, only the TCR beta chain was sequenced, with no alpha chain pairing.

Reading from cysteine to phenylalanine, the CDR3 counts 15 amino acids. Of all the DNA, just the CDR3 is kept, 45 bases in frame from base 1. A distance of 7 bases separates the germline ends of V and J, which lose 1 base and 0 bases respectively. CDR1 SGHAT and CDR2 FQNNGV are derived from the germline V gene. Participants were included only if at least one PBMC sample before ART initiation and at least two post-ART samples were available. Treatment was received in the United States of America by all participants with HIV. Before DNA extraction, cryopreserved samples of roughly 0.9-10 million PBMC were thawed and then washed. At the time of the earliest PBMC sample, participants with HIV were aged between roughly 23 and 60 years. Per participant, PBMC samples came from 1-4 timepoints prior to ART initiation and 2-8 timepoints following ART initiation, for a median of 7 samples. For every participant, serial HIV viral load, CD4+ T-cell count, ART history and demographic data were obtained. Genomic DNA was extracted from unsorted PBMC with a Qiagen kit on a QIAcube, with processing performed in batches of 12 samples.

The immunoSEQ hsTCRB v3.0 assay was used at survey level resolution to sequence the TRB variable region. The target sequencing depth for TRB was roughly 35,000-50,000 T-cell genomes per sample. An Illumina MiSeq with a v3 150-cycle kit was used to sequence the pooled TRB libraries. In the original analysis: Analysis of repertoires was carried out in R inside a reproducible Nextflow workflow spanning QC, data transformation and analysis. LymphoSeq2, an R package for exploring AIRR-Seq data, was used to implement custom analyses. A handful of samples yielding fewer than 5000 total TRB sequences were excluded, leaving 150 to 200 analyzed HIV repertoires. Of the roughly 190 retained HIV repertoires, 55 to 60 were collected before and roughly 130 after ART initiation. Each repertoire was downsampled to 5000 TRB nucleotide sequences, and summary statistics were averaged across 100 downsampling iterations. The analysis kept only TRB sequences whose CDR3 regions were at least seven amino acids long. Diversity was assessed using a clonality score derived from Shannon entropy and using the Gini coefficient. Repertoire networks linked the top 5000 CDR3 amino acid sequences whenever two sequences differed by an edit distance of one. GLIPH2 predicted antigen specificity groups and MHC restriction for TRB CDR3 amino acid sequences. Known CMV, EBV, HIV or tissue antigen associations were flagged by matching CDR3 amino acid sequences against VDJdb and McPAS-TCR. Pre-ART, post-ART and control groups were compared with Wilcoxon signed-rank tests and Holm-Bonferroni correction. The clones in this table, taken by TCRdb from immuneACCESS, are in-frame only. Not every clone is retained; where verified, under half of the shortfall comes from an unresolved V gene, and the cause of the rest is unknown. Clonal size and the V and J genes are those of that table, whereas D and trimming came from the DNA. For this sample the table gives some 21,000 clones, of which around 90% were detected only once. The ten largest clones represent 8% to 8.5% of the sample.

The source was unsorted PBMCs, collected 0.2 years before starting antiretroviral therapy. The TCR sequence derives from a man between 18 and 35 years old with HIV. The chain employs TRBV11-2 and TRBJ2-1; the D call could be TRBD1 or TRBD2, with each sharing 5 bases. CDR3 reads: CASSLAGSSYNEQFF. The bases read TGTGCCAGCAGCTTAGCAGGGAGCTCCTACAATGAGCAGTTCTTC.